This T cell receptor (beta chain) originates from a study of cytomegalovirus exposure and HLA in healthy donors. On the study more broadly: Drawn from HLA-typed donors, roughly 87 million unique TCRs were held in an early data release.

This CDR3 is built from 16 residues. The germline CDR1 and CDR2 sequences are LGHNA and YSLEER. The V end was cut by 4 bases, the J end by 1 base, with 14 bases between. 13 Jbeta primers and 60 Vbeta primers were used for the PCR. The data were produced by immunoSEQ multiplex PCR, yet TCRdb's version contains in-frame clones alone and is incomplete. The sample shows some 150,000 clones, and 2% to 2.5% sits with its ten largest clones. The origin of this receptor is a woman between 18 and 29 years old in good health and CMV-seronegative. Material: PBMCs. This chain links TRBV4-3 with TRBJ2-1; unclear D gene. The DNA of the CDR3 is TGCGCCAGCAGCCGCACATTAAGCGAGTCCTACAATGAGCAGTTCTTC. Amino acids: CASSRTLSESYNEQFF.